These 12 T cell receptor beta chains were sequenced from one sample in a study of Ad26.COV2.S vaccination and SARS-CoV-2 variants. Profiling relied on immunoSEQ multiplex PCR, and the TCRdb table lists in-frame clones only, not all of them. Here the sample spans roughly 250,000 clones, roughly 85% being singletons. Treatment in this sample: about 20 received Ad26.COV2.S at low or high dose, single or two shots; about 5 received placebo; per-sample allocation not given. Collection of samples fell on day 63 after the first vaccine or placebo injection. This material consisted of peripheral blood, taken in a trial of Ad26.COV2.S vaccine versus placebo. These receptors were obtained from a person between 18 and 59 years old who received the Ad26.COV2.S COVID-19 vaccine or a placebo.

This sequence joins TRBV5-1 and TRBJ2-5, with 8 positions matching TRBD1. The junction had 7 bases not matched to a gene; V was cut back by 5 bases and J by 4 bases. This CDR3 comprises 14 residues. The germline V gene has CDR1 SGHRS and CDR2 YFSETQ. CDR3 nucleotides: TGCGCCAGCAGTATCCCAGGGGGCGCAGAGACCCAGTACTTC. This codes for CASSIPGGAETQYF.

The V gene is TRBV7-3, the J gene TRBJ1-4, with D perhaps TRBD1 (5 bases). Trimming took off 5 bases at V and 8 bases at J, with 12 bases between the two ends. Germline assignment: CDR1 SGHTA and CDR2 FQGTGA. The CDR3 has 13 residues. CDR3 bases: TGTGCCAGCAGCGAGGGACCGGGCGAAAAACTGTTTTTT. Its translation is CASSEGPGEKLFF.

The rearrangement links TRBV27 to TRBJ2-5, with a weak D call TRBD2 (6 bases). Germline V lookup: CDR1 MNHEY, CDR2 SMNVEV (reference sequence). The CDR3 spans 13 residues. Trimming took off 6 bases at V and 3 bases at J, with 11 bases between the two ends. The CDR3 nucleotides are TGTGCCAGCAGACCGGGACTGAAAGAGACCCAGTACTTC. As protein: CASRPGLKETQYF.

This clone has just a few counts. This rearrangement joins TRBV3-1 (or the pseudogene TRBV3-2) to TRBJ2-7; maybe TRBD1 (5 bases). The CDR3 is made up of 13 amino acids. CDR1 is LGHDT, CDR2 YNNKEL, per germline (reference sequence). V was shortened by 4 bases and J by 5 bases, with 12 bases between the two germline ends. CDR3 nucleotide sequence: TGTGCCAGCAGCCGTACCCAGGGTCACGAGCAGTACTTC. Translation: CASSRTQGHEQYF.

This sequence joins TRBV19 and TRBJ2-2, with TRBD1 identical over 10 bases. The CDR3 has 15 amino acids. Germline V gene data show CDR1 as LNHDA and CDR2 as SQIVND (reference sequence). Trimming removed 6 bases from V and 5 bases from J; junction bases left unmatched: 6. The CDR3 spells CASSAGTGDTGELFF. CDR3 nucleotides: TGTGCCAGTAGCGCCGGGACAGGGGATACCGGGGAGCTGTTTTTT.

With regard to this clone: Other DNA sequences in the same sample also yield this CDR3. DNA for the CDR3: TGTGCCAGTAGTATATACAATGAGCAGTTCTTC. Translated, it gives CASSIYNEQFF. The chain has TRBV19 and TRBJ2-1; D is ambiguous. Trimming removed 2 bases from V and 4 bases from J, with 0 bases in between. The CDR3 is 11 residues long. Germline-derived CDR1 and CDR2 are LNHDA and SQIVND (reference sequence).

Here the CDR3 reads CASSQDLGSPYEQYF. For the CDR3, the DNA is TGTGCCAGCAGCCAAGATTTGGGCAGCCCCTACGAGCAGTACTTC. The chain links TRBV3-1 (or the pseudogene TRBV3-2) to TRBJ2-7; D unclear. Germline V gene data show CDR1 as LGHDT and CDR2 as YNNKEL (reference sequence). V was pared by 0 bases and J by 2 bases, with 11 bases between. This CDR3 is 15 amino acids long.

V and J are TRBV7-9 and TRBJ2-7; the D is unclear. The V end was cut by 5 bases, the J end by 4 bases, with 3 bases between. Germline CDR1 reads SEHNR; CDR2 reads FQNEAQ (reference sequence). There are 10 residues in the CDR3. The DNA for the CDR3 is TGTGCCAGCAGCATTTACGAGCAGTACTTC. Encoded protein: CASSIYEQYF.

The CDR3 DNA follows: TGTGCCACCAGCAGAGTTCAGGCAAACACTGAAGCTTTCTTT. This encodes CATSRVQANTEAFF. The chain is built from TRBV15 and TRBJ1-1; no definite D call. The germline gives CDR1 LNHNV, CDR2 YYDKDF (reference sequence). V was pared by 1 base and J by 2 bases, with 8 bases between. The CDR3 consists of 14 residues.

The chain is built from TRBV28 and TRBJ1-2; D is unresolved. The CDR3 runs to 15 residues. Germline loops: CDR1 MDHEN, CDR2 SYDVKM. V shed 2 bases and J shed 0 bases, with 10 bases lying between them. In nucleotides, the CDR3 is TGTGCCAGCAGTTTAGGAAATTCTGCTAACTATGGCTACACCTTC. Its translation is CASSLGNSANYGYTF.

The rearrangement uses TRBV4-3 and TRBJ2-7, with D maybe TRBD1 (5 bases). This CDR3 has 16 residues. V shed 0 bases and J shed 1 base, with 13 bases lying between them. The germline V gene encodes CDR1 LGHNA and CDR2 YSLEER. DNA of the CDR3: TGCGCCAGCAGCCAAGATCAAAGGGGCAGATCCTACGAGCAGTACGTC. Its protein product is CASSQDQRGRSYEQYV.

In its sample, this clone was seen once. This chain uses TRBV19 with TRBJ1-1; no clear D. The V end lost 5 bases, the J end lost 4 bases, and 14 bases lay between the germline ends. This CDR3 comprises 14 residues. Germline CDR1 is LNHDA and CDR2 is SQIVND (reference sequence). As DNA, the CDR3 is TGTGCCAGTAGTCGGGAGATGGGGATCACTGAAGCTTTCTTT. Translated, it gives CASSREMGITEAFF.